A selection of T cell receptor beta chains follows, all from one sample in a study of blood T cells in healthy people across ages. TCRdb analysed the 5' RACE reads with MiXCR anew, one entry per CDR3 protein. The table lists roughly 1,700,000 distinct CDR3 sequences, about 30% of them singletons. The source material was blood. These receptor sequences come from a woman aged 25 to 45 in good health. Each CDR3 is given with its conserved first and last residue. D genes are given only for firm matches. Some rows mark clone size as missing; the rest say once, few, many or name a class of expanded clone.

d_gene | abundance | j_gene | v_gene | CDR3nt | CDR3aa
NA | few | TRBJ2-1 | TRBV12-3/TRBV12-4 | TGTGCCAGCAGTTTACGGGGAACTGACAATGAGCAGTTCTTC | CASSLRGTDNEQFF
TRBD2 | many | TRBJ2-1 | TRBV7-2 | TGTGCCAGCAGCTTAGATGTGACTAGCGGAGAGCAGTTCTTC | CASSLDVTSGEQFF
TRBD2 | NA | TRBJ2-7 | TRBV6-2/TRBV6-3 | TGTGCCAGCCAGAGGGCTAGCGGTAACGAGCAGTACTTC | CASQRASGNEQYF
TRBD2 | NA | TRBJ2-1 | TRBV4-3 | TGCGCCAGCAGCCAAGAATATGCTAGCGGGTACAATGAGCAGTTCTTC | CASSQEYASGYNEQFF
NA | NA | TRBJ2-3 | TRBV7-2 | TGTGCCAGCAGCTGGAGGGCCGTCACAGATACGCAGTATTTT | CASSWRAVTDTQYF
NA | NA | TRBJ2-5 | TRBV25-1 | TGTGCCAGCAGTGGGGCCGAGGTGGAGACCCAGTACTTC | CASSGAEVETQYF
TRBD2 | NA | TRBJ2-3 | TRBV9 | TGTGCCAGCAGCGTAGGTAGCGGGAGCACAGATACGCAGTATTTT | CASSVGSGSTDTQYF
NA | many | TRBJ2-3 | TRBV9 | TGTGCCAGCAGCGCACCAGCCACAGATACGCAGTATTTT | CASSAPATDTQYF
NA | NA | TRBJ2-7 | TRBV24-1 | TGTGCCACCAGTGATAGGAGACACGTTACTCAGGGGCATTACGAGCAGTACTTC | CATSDRRHVTQGHYEQYF
TRBD1 | NA | TRBJ2-1 | TRBV9 | TGTGCCAGCAGCGCAGGACAGGGAAGGGATGAGCAGTTCTTC | CASSAGQGRDEQFF
TRBD2 | few | TRBJ2-3 | TRBV27 | TGTGCCAGCAGTCAGAGCGGGAGGGTGAACACAGATACGCAGTATTTT | CASSQSGRVNTDTQYF
TRBD1 | many | TRBJ2-3 | TRBV12-3/TRBV12-4 | TGTGCCAGCAACGGGGACAGGGTCACAGATACGCAGTATTTT | CASNGDRVTDTQYF
NA | many | TRBJ2-7 | TRBV5-1 | TGCGCCAGCAGCCCGACTAGTTCCTACGAGCAGTACTTC | CASSPTSSYEQYF
TRBD2 | NA | TRBJ2-1 | TRBV5-6 | TGTGCCAGCAGCCCTCAGCGGGGGTCCTACAATGAGCAGTTCTTC | CASSPQRGSYNEQFF
NA | NA | TRBJ1-2 | TRBV2 | TGTGCCAGCATCATGATAGGGACCCCTAACTATGGCTACACCTTC | CASIMIGTPNYGYTF
TRBD2 | many | TRBJ2-1 | TRBV7-7 | TGTGCCAGCAGCCTCATGGCGGGGGGGCAAGGGGAGCAGTTCTTC | CASSLMAGGQGEQFF
NA | few | TRBJ2-3 | TRBV7-9 | TGTGCCAGCAGCCCAACCAGAGCTATCCTAGCGAATACGCAGTATTTT | CASSPTRAILANTQYF
NA | few | TRBJ1-1 | TRBV29-1 | TGCAGCGTTGAGCGAACAGGGCGGAACACTGAAGCTTTCTTT | CSVERTGRNTEAFF
TRBD2 | few | TRBJ2-3 | TRBV27 | TGTGCCAGCAGTTTAGCGGGGGGGAATACGCAGTATTTT | CASSLAGGNTQYF
NA | few | TRBJ1-2 | TRBV6-4 | TGTGCCAGCAGTGACTCAAGGGGCTCCGGCTACACCTTC | CASSDSRGSGYTF
TRBD1 | NA | TRBJ1-4 | TRBV6-1 | TGTGCCATCAGTGTCGGACAGGGGAAACCTGAAAAACTGTTTTTT | CAISVGQGKPEKLFF
NA | NA | TRBJ1-5 | TRBV4-3 | TGCGCCAGCAGCCAAGACGTAGACAGTCAGCCCCAGCATTTT | CASSQDVDSQPQHF
NA | few | TRBJ2-1 | TRBV7-9 | TGTGCCAGCGACCGGGGGGCGGGTTACAATGAGCAGTTCTTC | CASDRGAGYNEQFF
TRBD1 | NA | TRBJ1-2 | TRBV5-1 | TGCGCCAGCAGAGAAATCCAGGGGGCGTCTGGCTACACCTTC | CASREIQGASGYTF
TRBD1 | NA | TRBJ2-1 | TRBV2 | TGTGCCAGCAGTTCCCCCCGGGACAGGGTTGGCAATGAGCAGTTCTTC | CASSSPRDRVGNEQFF
TRBD1 | NA | TRBJ2-2 | TRBV6-1 | TGTGCCAGCAGTGTAGGGACAGTCACCGGGGAGCTGTTTTTT | CASSVGTVTGELFF
NA | NA | TRBJ2-6 | TRBV9 | TGTGCCAGCAGCGTCCCCCGGGACCCAAGCTCTGGGGCCAACGTCCTGACTTTC | CASSVPRDPSSGANVLTF
NA | few | TRBJ2-1 | TRBV7-2 | TGTGCCAGCAGCATGGATCAGGTGAGTGAGCAGTTCTTC | CASSMDQVSEQFF
NA | NA | TRBJ2-7 | TRBV6-5 | TGTGCCAGCAGTTCTCCCATCGTGAGGGGTTCCTACGAGCAGTACTTC | CASSSPIVRGSYEQYF
NA | few | TRBJ1-5 | TRBV28 | TGTGCCAGCGAAGGGGATAGCAATCAGCCCCAGCATTTT | CASEGDSNQPQHF
NA | few | TRBJ1-5 | TRBV6-5 | TGTGCCAGCAGTTACTCGTCCCGGCCGGGGCAGCCCCAGCATTTT | CASSYSSRPGQPQHF
NA | few | TRBJ2-5 | TRBV6-5 | TGTGCCAGCAGTTACGGGGACGCGAAGACCCAGTACTTC | CASSYGDAKTQYF
TRBD1 | NA | TRBJ2-5 | TRBV2 | TGTGCCAGCAGTGGACAGGGGTCGCAGTACTTC | CASSGQGSQYF